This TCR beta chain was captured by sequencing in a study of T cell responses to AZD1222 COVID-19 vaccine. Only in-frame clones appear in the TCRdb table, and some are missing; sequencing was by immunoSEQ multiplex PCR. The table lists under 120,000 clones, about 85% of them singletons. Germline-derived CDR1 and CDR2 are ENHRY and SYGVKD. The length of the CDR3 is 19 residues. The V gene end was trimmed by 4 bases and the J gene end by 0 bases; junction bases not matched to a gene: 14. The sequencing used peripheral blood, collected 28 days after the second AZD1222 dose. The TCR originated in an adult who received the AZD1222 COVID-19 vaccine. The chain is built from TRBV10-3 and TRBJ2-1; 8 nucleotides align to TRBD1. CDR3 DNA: TGTGCCATCAGTGCTGGGACAGGAGCCACGATTAACTCCTACAATGAGCAGTTCTTC. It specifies CAISAGTGATINSYNEQFF.